The next 25 T cell receptor beta chains were all read from a single sample in a study of shared clonotypes between healthy human individuals. Sequenced by immunoSEQ multiplex PCR; TCRdb stores in-frame clones only, minus some. Of a few million clones listed, over 85% are singletons. The sample consisted of naive CD4+ T cells from PBMCs. Subset in this sample: CD45RA+ positively selected. These receptors were obtained from a man aged 18 to 29 in good health. Some clones in this sample may be carry-over from other donors' samples.

This chain connects TRBV6-1 to TRBJ1-3; D is ambiguous. Germline values: CDR1 MNHNS, CDR2 SASEGT. Trimming stripped 6 bases from V and 4 bases from J, with 13 bases between. The CDR3 is made up of 14 amino acids. Written as DNA, the CDR3 is TGTGCCAGCAGCCAAAACCGATTCGGAAACACCATATATTTT. Protein product: CASSQNRFGNTIYF.

The V gene is TRBV4-1, the J gene TRBJ2-4, with 8 nucleotides matching TRBD1. Unmatched junction bases numbered 11, after V lost 1 base and J lost 3 bases. The CDR3 is 18 residues long. Germline lookup yields CDR1 MGHRA and CDR2 YSYEKL. The CDR3 sequence is CASSQGGQTGVVKNIQYF. Here the CDR3 DNA reads TGCGCCAGCAGCCAAGGGGGGCAGACAGGGGTGGTCAAAAACATTCAGTACTTC.

This clone turned up a few times. The chain employs TRBV6-1 and TRBJ1-5, with TRBD1 matching over 7 bases. The CDR3 length is 15 residues. Trimming took 6 bases from V and 4 from J; bases not matched to a gene: 9. The germline CDR1 and CDR2 sequences are MNHNS and SASEGT. CDR3 sequence (DNA): TGTGCCAGCAGGAGGGCACAGGGGAATAATCAGCCCCAGCATTTT. Amino acids: CASRRAQGNNQPQHF.

About this clone: Other DNA sequences of this sample code for an identical CDR3. The V gene is TRBV29-1, the J gene TRBJ2-7; either TRBD1 or TRBD2 may supply D (5 bases each). Per the germline V gene, CDR1 is SQVTM and CDR2 is ANQGSEA. Deletions cut 7 bases from V and 2 bases from J, with 12 bases between. The CDR3 has 12 amino acids. CDR3 in DNA: TGCAGCGGTGGGCAGGGAGCCTACGAGCAGTACTTC. This codes for CSGGQGAYEQYF.

The chain combines TRBV14 with TRBJ2-2; D is perhaps TRBD2 (5 bases). The germline CDR1 and CDR2 sequences are SGHDN and FVKESK. This CDR3 is 14 amino acids long. Trimming removed 3 bases at V and 5 bases at J, with 10 bases between. CDR3 protein: CASSQILETGELFF. DNA of the CDR3: TGTGCCAGCAGCCAGATACTAGAGACCGGGGAGCTGTTTTTT.

This chain joins TRBV18 and TRBJ2-7; D unresolved. Germline V gene data show CDR1 as KGHSH and CDR2 as LQKENI. CDR3 length equals 14 residues. With 2 bases removed from V and 2 bases from J, the gap between germline ends came to 10 bases. CDR3 sequence (DNA): TGTGCCAGCTCACCAATTCCAGCAGCCTACGAGCAGTACTTC. Translating it yields CASSPIPAAYEQYF.

The chain links TRBV10-2 to TRBJ2-1; 13 positions match TRBD2. V lost 8 bases to trimming and J lost 7 bases; unmatched junction nucleotides: 8. Germline-derived CDR1 and CDR2 are WSHSY and SAAADI. This CDR3 has 15 residues. CDR3 amino acids: CASFPPGLAGNEQFF. CDR3 DNA: TGCGCCAGCTTCCCGCCGGGACTAGCGGGAAATGAGCAGTTCTTC.

V is TRBV5-4 and J is TRBJ1-1; D uncertain. V lost 0 bases and J lost 8, with 11 bases in between. The CDR3 is made up of 13 amino acids. CDR1 and CDR2 from the germline V gene are SGHNT and YYREEE (reference sequence). CDR3 nucleotides: TGTGCCAGCAGCTTGGGAGGGCCCAGAGAAGCTTTCTTT. Amino acids: CASSLGGPREAFF.

The chain has TRBV25-1 and TRBJ2-3; 9 bases align to TRBD1. This CDR3 has 17 amino acids. The junction had 12 bases not matched to a gene; V was cut back by 4 bases and J by 4 bases. Germline CDR1 and CDR2: MGHDK and SYGVNS. CDR3 nucleotide sequence: TGTGCCAGCAGTGTGGCCAGTTATAGACAGGGGGCAGATACGCAGTATTTT. Protein sequence: CASSVASYRQGADTQYF. The full variable domain, its missing parts supplied by reference TRBV25-1 and TRBJ2-3, is EADIYQTPRYLVIGTGKKITLECSQTMGHDKMYWYQQDPGMELHLIHYSYGVNSTEKGDLSSESTVSRIRTEHFPLTLESARPSHTSQYLCASSVASYRQGADTQYFGPGTRLTVL.

V gene TRBV28 combines with J gene TRBJ1-5; a weak D match, TRBD1 (6 bases). Germline V gene sequence: CDR1 MDHEN, CDR2 SYDVKM. V lost 2 bases, J lost 4 bases, and 18 bases lay in between. The CDR3 has 17 amino acids. CDR3 bases: TGTGCCAGCAGTTTACGAGGCTGGCAGGGGAGGAATCAGCCCCAGCATTTT. Translation: CASSLRGWQGRNQPQHF.

The chain links TRBV7-2 to TRBJ2-3, with D hard to call. CDR1 SGHTA and CDR2 FQGNSA come from the germline V gene. CDR3 size: 12 residues. The germline V and J ends were trimmed by 5 bases and 0 bases, with 3 bases remaining between them. In nucleotides, the CDR3 is TGTGCCAGCAGCCAGAGCACAGATACGCAGTATTTT. Translated: CASSQSTDTQYF.

This chain links TRBV7-9 with TRBJ2-5, with TRBD1 matching over 10 bases. CDR1 is SEHNR, CDR2 FQNEAQ, per germline (reference sequence). Trimming at V came to 9 bases and at J to 4 bases, leaving 5 bases not matched to a gene. CDR3 length: 13 amino acids. In DNA form, the CDR3 reads TGTGCCAGTGACAGGGGGCGCGGAGAGACCCAGTACTTC. Translated: CASDRGRGETQYF.

The CDR3 DNA reads TGTGCCAGCAGCTTCTCGACTAGATCATCCAATGAGCAGTTCTTC. It yields the protein CASSFSTRSSNEQFF. The chain has TRBV5-4 and TRBJ2-1, with TRBD2 as a possible D gene (6 bases). Looked up from germline, CDR1 is SGHNT and CDR2 is YYREEE (reference sequence). The CDR3 sequence is 15 residues long. The ends were cut back, 2 bases at V and 6 bases at J, with 15 bases in the middle.

As regards this clone: At one end the junction does not follow the germline gene, possibly because of a read error. This chain joins TRBV5-1 and TRBJ1-2, with a possible D match to TRBD1 (5 bases). The CDR3 totals 15 residues. Germline CDR1 and CDR2: SGHRS and YFSETQ. CDR3 sequence: CASSLLRQTFRGYIF. The CDR3 DNA follows: TGCGCCAGCAGCTTACTTAGACAGACCTTTAGGGGCTACATCTTC. The full variable domain, its missing parts supplied by reference TRBV5-1 and TRBJ1-2, is KAGVTQTPRYLIKTRGQQVTLSCSPISGHRSVSWYQQTPGQGLQFLFEYFSETQRNKGNFPGRFSGRQFSNSRSEMNVSTLELGDSALYLCASSLLRQTFRGYIFGSGTRLTVV.

V is TRBV5-6 and J is TRBJ2-5; 10 bases line up with TRBD1. Germline CDR1 and CDR2: SGHDT and YYEEEE. V shed 4 bases, J shed 5 bases, and the junction held 14 bases outside the gene matches. The CDR3 is 17 residues long. As DNA, the CDR3 is TGTGCCAGCAGCGAAAGACTCCGGACAGGGGGATCGGAGACCCAGTACTTC. Protein: CASSERLRTGGSETQYF.

This chain links TRBV7-2 with TRBJ2-7; no clear D gene. The CDR3 totals 13 residues. CDR1 and CDR2 (germline): SGHTA, FQGNSA. V was shortened by 2 bases and J by 2 bases, with 7 bases between the two germline ends. The CDR3 protein is CASSLSHTYEQYF. The CDR3, as DNA: TGTGCCAGCAGCTTAAGTCACACCTACGAGCAGTACTTC.

This clone has a single count. This sequence joins TRBV27 and TRBJ1-1, with TRBD1 as a possible D gene (6 bases). Germline lookup yields CDR1 MNHEY and CDR2 SMNVEV (reference sequence). V gave up 5 bases and J gave up 1 base, with 17 bases separating them. This CDR3 is 16 amino acids long. The CDR3: CASSKAPSTGNTEAFF. The CDR3 DNA follows: TGTGCCAGCAGTAAGGCCCCCTCGACAGGGAACACTGAAGCTTTCTTT.

This clone appeared a few times. The chain is built from TRBV30 and TRBJ1-5; tentatively, D is TRBD1 (5 bases). Germline V gene data show CDR1 as GTSNPN and CDR2 as SVGIG (reference sequence). V lost 2 bases and J 4 bases, leaving 9 bases between the germline ends. The CDR3 contains 13 residues. This chain's CDR3 is CAWSWGVNQPQHF. In DNA, the CDR3 is TGTGCCTGGAGTTGGGGGGTGAATCAGCCCCAGCATTTT.

This clone has just one count. This sequence joins TRBV15 and TRBJ2-3; D is possibly TRBD2 (5 bases). Trimming stripped 3 bases from V and 4 bases from J, with 17 bases between. The CDR3 extends over 16 amino acids. Germline CDR1 and CDR2: LNHNV and YYDKDF (reference sequence). In nucleotides, the CDR3 is TGTGCCACCAGCAGGGACGTACCGGGAAGCGCAGATACGCAGTATTTT. Translating it yields CATSRDVPGSADTQYF.

The rearrangement uses TRBV27 and TRBJ1-5, with D uncertain. Germline loops: CDR1 MNHEY, CDR2 SMNVEV (reference sequence). V was cut by 5 bases and J by 3 bases, with 14 bases left in between. CDR3 size: 15 residues. The CDR3 DNA follows: TGTGCCAGCAGTCGCTCACCCAAGGCCAATCAGCCCCAGCATTTT. Encoded protein: CASSRSPKANQPQHF.

This clone was recorded only once. The chain carries TRBV18 and TRBJ2-5; D is unclear. This CDR3 has 14 amino acids. Germline V CDR1 and CDR2: KGHSH, LQKENI. V was cut by 3 bases and J by 0 bases, with 8 bases left in between. The CDR3 loop reads CASSPPSNQETQYF. The DNA of the CDR3 is TGTGCCAGCTCACCTCCCAGCAACCAAGAGACCCAGTACTTC.

This clone was picked up a small number of times. The chain links TRBV5-1 to TRBJ1-1; D is uncertain. The CDR3 extends over 14 amino acids. The germline V gene encodes CDR1 SGHRS and CDR2 YFSETQ. Trimming stripped 4 bases from V and 0 bases from J, with 10 bases between. CDR3 protein: CASSRSPMNTEAFF. The DNA of the CDR3 is TGCGCCAGCAGCAGATCCCCTATGAACACTGAAGCTTTCTTT.

This chain uses TRBV28 with TRBJ2-3, with 11 bases matching TRBD1. The trim removed 7 bases at V and 6 bases at J, leaving 9 bases unmatched. The length of the CDR3 is 15 residues. CDR1 and CDR2 (germline): MDHEN, SYDVKM. This CDR3 is CASTSAGTGGDTQYF. For the CDR3, the DNA is TGTGCCAGCACGAGCGCCGGGACAGGGGGGGATACGCAGTATTTT. Full variable domain (remainder filled in from reference TRBV28 and TRBJ2-3): DVKVTQSSRYLVKRTGEKVFLECVQDMDHENMFWYRQDPGLGLRLIYFSYDVKMKEKGDIPEGYSVSREKKERFSLILESASTNQTSMYLCASTSAGTGGDTQYFGPGTRLTVL.

This clone was seen just once. The sample contains more than one DNA sequence encoding this CDR3. This sequence joins TRBV28 and TRBJ2-7; the D call may be TRBD1 or TRBD2 (5 bases each). Germline values: CDR1 MDHEN, CDR2 SYDVKM. Between the trimmed V and J ends, which lost 4 bases and 3 bases, there was a span of 13 bases. The CDR3 runs 14 residues. The CDR3 coding sequence is TGTGCCAGCAGTTCCCCGGGGCTTAACTACGAGCAGTACTTC. This encodes CASSSPGLNYEQYF.

About this clone itself: At the DNA level, this CDR3 is encoded by other sequences in the same sample as well. This chain connects TRBV18 to TRBJ2-7; D call uncertain. This CDR3 has 14 residues. The V and J ends lost 3 bases and 5 bases respectively, with 14 bases between them. Germline-derived CDR1 and CDR2 are KGHSH and LQKENI. The CDR3 region is CASSPQPRGDEQYF. DNA of the CDR3: TGTGCCAGCTCACCCCAGCCCCGAGGCGACGAGCAGTACTTC.